Below, one T cell receptor (beta chain) is given with its context. The specificity of this receptor is unknown. Base qualities are not provided; no much larger clone lies one nucleotide away. This sample was taken from a study of T cell repertoires in cytomegalovirus infection (dated by TCRdb to between 2017 and 2020). Describing the broader study: The peptide stimulations were aimed at well-studied HLA-B-restricted epitopes as well as recently identified HLA-C-restricted CMV epitopes, whose presentation resists viral immunomodulation. The HLA type of each donor mattered for the analysis, because public TCR beta signatures pointed to carriage of CMV infection along with the matching HLA type.

What the authors observed across the whole study: Cumulative frequency of public TCR beta family members discriminated carriers of CMV infection plus the relevant HLA type in this cohort and an independent approximately 400-donor cohort. The ex vivo response was dominated by HLA-C-restricted CMV-specific TCR beta clonotypes, which also provided the single most frequent clonotype in two of eight donors.

The treatment or condition label on this specimen signifies: in vitro stimulation with specific CMV peptide epitopes to enrich CMV-specific T cells. Sequencing was performed on an Illumina HiSeq 1500. TCRdb reanalyzed the raw reads on its own, using fastp at Q25 for trimming and MiXCR for clone calling, and kept in-frame beta chains. When rows share a CDR3 protein, they turn into one entry using the most common DNA and genes. The sample table lists about 920,000 distinct CDR3 sequences, around 30% of them with a count of one. More than 12% of the sample lies in the top ten. This sequence originates from a human donor in good health (CMV status not recorded). Some clones in this sample may be carry-over from other donors' samples. The sample here was cultured CD8+ T cells from PBMCs, taken from culture after CMV antigen stimulation.

The CDR3 protein is CSAPGPGFHQPQHF. The nucleotides are TGCAGTGCCCCCGGCCCGGGGTTCCATCAGCCCCAGCATTTT. The V and J segments used are TRBV20-1 and TRBJ1-5, with the identity of the D gene unclear. The V end loses 6 bases and the J end loses 5 bases, and a stretch of 17 bases separates them. CDR1 and CDR2 are read off the germline V gene (reference sequence) as DFQATT and SNEGSKA. The CDR3, from cysteine to phenylalanine, totals 14 residues. The read is trimmed to its CDR3 DNA, 42 bases read in frame from base 1.